This T cell receptor (beta chain) comes out of a study of post-analysis software for immune sequencing data. Study background: Several disease courses (relapsing-remitting, secondary progressive and progressive-relapsing) of multiple sclerosis were included.

Germline assignment: CDR1 MNHEY and CDR2 SMNVEV (reference sequence). This CDR3 contains 16 residues. This clonotype was counted a few times. As yet, its antigen is unknown. Every TCR beta cDNA library bore unique molecular identifiers. TCRdb independently ran MiXCR on the PCR reads; one entry per CDR3 protein. The sample records roughly 430,000 distinct CDR3 sequences, approximately 37% being singletons. Study findings and constraints: Controls showed lower frequencies than patients for several TRBV segments, and TRBV5-6, TRBV5-1 and TRBV20-1 were among these.

The chain joins TRBV27 to TRBJ2-5; TRBD1 might be the D (8 bases). The J call may be wrong; the DNA end is better matched by TRBJ2-7. Sequencing input: blood. The TCR originated in a girl between 2 and 10 years old with multiple sclerosis. The CDR3 DNA reads TGTGCCAGCAGTAGAGGGGGGGCAGGGGGCCTGTTCGAGCAGTACTTC. It translates to CASSRGGAGGLFEQYF.